This TCR beta chain was documented in a study of T-cell memory formation after mild COVID-19. Study-wide findings and caveats: Contracting clones localized mainly to CM and EM when CD4+ and mainly to EMRA when CD8+. Balance between CD4 and CD8 was seen in clones contracting day 15 to 85, and a CD4+ lean was seen in later expanders.

Amplification by 5'RACE using constant-segment primers produced TCR alpha and TCR beta cDNA libraries that carried sample barcodes and UMIs. MiXCR was run by TCRdb on the 5' RACE reads, yielding one entry per CDR3 protein. The sample lists about 560,000 distinct CDR3 sequences, under 20% occurring once. This clonotype was counted a few times. Antigen unknown. There are 16 residues in the CDR3. Trimming took 4 bases from V and 8 from J, leaving 21 bases between them. Germline V lookup: CDR1 MNHEY, CDR2 SVGEGT. This TCR came from an adult woman who had mild COVID-19 (a few samples of this study predate the infection). Cell type and time point are not known. The chain joins TRBV6-2 or TRBV6-3 to TRBJ2-1, with D possibly TRBD2 on 6 matching bases. The sample comprised PBMCs or a T cell subset sorted from them (not recorded which). The CDR3 bases are TGTGCCAGCAGTTTCGCTCGGGACTCCCGTGGGGATGAGCAGTTCTTC. It is translated as CASSFARDSRGDEQFF.